This T cell receptor (beta chain) appears in the sequencing data of a study of monozygotic twins with inflammatory bowel disease. Overall study findings and caveats: With others, IBD patients shared fewer clonotypes than healthy twins did, especially with disease activity. It was in IBD patients that TCRbeta diversity (inverse Simpson) was lower than in healthy co-twins.

The germline V gene has CDR1 DFQATT and CDR2 SNEGSKA (reference sequence). The CDR3 sequence is 13 residues long. On this clonotype itself: Its antigen is currently unknown.

The input for each TCR library was about 3.5 ug of total RNA. TCRdb re-called the 5' RACE reads and shows each CDR3 protein once, DNA omitted. The sample yields 110,000 to 150,000 distinct CDR3 sequences, of which the top ten take up 0.95% to 1.5%. The sequenced material came from blood. The genes are TRBV20-1 and TRBJ2-5; TCRdb's D call, TRBD2, is unchecked because there is no DNA. The sequence came from a human donor with ulcerative colitis or Crohn's disease, or a healthy co-twin of an affected twin (not recorded which). The CDR3: CSARRRGGETQYF.